This T cell receptor (beta chain) comes out of a study of beta chain features in type 1 diabetes. At the level of the study: All samples together contributed 107,917,701 sorted cells for examination.

It was via CD45RO/CCR7/CD25/CD127/CD95/CD27 that CD4+ naive, central memory, regulatory and stem cell-like memory cells were sorted. Findings of the study overall: Type 1 diabetes patients showed a moderate but significant shortening of TCRB CDR3s in all four CD4+ subsets.

Worth noting for this clone: The antigen remains unidentified.

Per germline, CDR1 SEHNR and CDR2 FQNEAQ (reference sequence). The ends lost 5 bases at V and 8 bases at J; junction bases unmatched: 7. This CDR3 comprises 13 residues. Expressed TCRB transcripts were sequenced, since all the RNA that had been isolated was reverse transcribed. Sequencing was performed with immunoSEQ multiplex PCR; in TCRdb, only in-frame clones are kept and a portion is missing. This table has about 360,000 clones, roughly 12% appearing once. This rearrangement joins TRBV7-9 to TRBJ1-2; 8 nucleotides line up with TRBD1. Specimen: naive CD4+ T cells from blood. This TCR was recovered from a man aged 18 to 30 in good health. CDR3 nucleotide sequence: TGTGCCAGCAGCCCCGCCGGGACAGGCGGCTACACCTTC. Its protein product is CASSPAGTGGYTF.